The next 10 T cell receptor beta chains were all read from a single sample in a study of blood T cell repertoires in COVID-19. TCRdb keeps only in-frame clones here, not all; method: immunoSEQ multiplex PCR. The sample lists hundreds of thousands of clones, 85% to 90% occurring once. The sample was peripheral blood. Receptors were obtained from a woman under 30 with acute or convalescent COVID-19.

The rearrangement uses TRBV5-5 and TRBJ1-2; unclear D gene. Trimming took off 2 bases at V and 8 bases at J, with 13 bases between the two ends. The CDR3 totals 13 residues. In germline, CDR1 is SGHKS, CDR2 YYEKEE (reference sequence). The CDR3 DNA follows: TGTGCCAGCAGCTTAGTGGAGGTGGGGGGCTACACCTTC. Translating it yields CASSLVEVGGYTF.

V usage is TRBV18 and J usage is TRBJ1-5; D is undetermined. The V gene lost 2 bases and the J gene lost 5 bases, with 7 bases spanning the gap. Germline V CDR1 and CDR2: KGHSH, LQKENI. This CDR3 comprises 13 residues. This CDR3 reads CASSPFSDQPQHF. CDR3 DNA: TGTGCCAGCTCACCATTCAGCGATCAGCCCCAGCATTTT.

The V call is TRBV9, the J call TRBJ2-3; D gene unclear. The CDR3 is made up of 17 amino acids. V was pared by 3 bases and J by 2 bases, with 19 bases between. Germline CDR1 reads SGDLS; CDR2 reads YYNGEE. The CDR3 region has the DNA TGTGCCAGCAGCGCCGGTAGTTCGAACCTATTCACAGATACGCAGTATTTT. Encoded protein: CASSAGSSNLFTDTQYF.

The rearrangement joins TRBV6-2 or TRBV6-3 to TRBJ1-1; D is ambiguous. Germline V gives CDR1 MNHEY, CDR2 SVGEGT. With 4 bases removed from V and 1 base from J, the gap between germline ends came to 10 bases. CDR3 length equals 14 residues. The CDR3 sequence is CASSSTSGNTEAFF. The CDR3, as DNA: TGTGCCAGCAGTTCAACGTCGGGGAACACTGAAGCTTTCTTT.

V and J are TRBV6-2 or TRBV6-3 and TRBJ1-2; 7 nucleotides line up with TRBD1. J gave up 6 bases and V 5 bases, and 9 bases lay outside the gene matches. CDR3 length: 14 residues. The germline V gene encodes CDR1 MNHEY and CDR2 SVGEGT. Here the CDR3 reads CASSTRTGFHGYTF. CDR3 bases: TGTGCCAGCAGTACGCGGACAGGATTCCATGGCTACACCTTC.

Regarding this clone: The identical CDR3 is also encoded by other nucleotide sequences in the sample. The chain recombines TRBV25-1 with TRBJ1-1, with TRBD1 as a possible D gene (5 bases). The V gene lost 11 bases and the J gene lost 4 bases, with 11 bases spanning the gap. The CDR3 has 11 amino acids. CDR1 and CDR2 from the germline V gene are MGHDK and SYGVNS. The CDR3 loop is CASGRGTEAFF. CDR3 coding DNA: TGTGCCTCAGGGAGGGGCACTGAAGCTTTCTTT.

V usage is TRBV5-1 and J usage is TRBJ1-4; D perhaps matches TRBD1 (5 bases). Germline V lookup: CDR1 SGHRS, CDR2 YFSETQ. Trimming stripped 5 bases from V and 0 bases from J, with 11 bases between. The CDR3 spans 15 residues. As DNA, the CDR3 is TGCGCCAGCAGGCAGGGCATTTCAACTAATGAAAAACTGTTTTTT. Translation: CASRQGISTNEKLFF.

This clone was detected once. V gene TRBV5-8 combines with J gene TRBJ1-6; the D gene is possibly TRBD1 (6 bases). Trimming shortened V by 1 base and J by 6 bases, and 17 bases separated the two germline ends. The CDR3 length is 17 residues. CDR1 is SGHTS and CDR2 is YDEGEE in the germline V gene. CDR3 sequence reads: CASSLLHRDKSNSPLHF. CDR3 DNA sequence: TGTGCCAGCAGCTTGTTGCATAGGGACAAATCTAATTCACCCCTCCACTTT. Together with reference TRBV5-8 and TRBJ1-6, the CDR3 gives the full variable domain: EAGVTQSPTHLIKTRGQQATLRCSPISGHTSVYWYQQALGLGLQFLLWYDEGEERNRGNFPPRFSGRQFPNYSSELNVNALELEDSALYLCASSLLHRDKSNSPLHFGNGTRLTVT.

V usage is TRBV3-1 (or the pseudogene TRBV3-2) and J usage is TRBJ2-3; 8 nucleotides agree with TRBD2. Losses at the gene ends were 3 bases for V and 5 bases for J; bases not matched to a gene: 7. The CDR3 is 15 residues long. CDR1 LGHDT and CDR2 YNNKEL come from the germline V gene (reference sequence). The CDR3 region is CASSQGTRGVDTQYF. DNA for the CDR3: TGTGCCAGCAGCCAGGGGACTAGGGGGGTAGATACGCAGTATTTT.

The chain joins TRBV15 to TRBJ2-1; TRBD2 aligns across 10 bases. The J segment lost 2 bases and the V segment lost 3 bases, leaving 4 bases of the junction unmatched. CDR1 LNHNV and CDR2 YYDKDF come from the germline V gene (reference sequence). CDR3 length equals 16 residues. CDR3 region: CATSRGLAGAYNEQFF. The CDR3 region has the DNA TGTGCCACCAGCAGGGGGCTAGCGGGGGCCTACAATGAGCAGTTCTTC. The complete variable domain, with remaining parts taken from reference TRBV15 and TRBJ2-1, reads DAMVIQNPRYQVTQFGKPVTLSCSQTLNHNVMYWYQQKSSQAPKLLFHYYDKDFNNEADTPDNFQSRRPNTSFCFLDIRSPGLGDTAMYLCATSRGLAGAYNEQFFGPGTRLTVL.